This T cell receptor (beta chain) was sequenced during a study of blood T cell repertoires in COVID-19. Study-level background: Specimens from acute and convalescent COVID-19 originated in the United States, Italy and Spain. From T cells, B-cell-depleted T cells, or PBMCs came the material, which was cDNA or gDNA.

With 0 bases clipped from V and 5 bases from J, the junction kept 2 bases outside the gene matches. The CDR3 is 14 residues long. Germline CDR1 and CDR2: SGHKS and YYEKEE (reference sequence). Study processing details: It was from reference gene primer amplification that nucleated cell counts were estimated. Some clones are missing from TCRdb's copy, which holds only in-frame ones; the method was immunoSEQ multiplex PCR. The V and J calls and clone size come from that table; D and trimming were worked out from the DNA. The data show 55,000 or so clones, approximately 85% seen once. V usage is TRBV5-5 and J usage is TRBJ2-3; 8 bases match TRBD2. The specimen was peripheral blood. The source is a human donor in a cohort sampled during active COVID-19. CDR3 amino acids: CASSLGTSRDTQYF. In nucleotides, the CDR3 is TGTGCCAGCAGCTTGGGGACTAGCCGAGATACGCAGTATTTT.